This T cell receptor beta chain was sequenced for a study of beta chain features in type 1 diabetes. Study results and caveats: A moderate, significant TCRB CDR3 shortening appeared in type 1 diabetes across four CD4+ subsets.

As every portion of the isolated RNA was reverse transcribed, the sequencing read expressed TCRB transcripts. Clones were sequenced by immunoSEQ multiplex PCR, and TCRdb holds only the in-frame ones, with some missing. In the table there are about 400,000 clones, around 12% of which are singletons. Details on this clone: As yet, its antigen is unknown.

Germline V gene sequence: CDR1 SGHRS, CDR2 YFSETQ. The CDR3 is 14 amino acids. Trimming took off 1 base at V and 5 bases at J, with 12 bases between the two ends. Sequencing input: naive CD4+ T cells from blood. The chain carries TRBV5-1 and TRBJ2-5; D may be TRBD1 (5 bases). The TCR originated in a man younger than 35 in good health. The CDR3 DNA is TGCGCCAGCAGCTTGAGGTGGGGCTGGGAGACCCAGTACTTC. Translated: CASSLRWGWETQYF. The complete variable domain, with remaining parts taken from reference TRBV5-1 and TRBJ2-5, reads KAGVTQTPRYLIKTRGQQVTLSCSPISGHRSVSWYQQTPGQGLQFLFEYFSETQRNKGNFPGRFSGRQFSNSRSEMNVSTLELGDSALYLCASSLRWGWETQYFGPGTRLLVL.